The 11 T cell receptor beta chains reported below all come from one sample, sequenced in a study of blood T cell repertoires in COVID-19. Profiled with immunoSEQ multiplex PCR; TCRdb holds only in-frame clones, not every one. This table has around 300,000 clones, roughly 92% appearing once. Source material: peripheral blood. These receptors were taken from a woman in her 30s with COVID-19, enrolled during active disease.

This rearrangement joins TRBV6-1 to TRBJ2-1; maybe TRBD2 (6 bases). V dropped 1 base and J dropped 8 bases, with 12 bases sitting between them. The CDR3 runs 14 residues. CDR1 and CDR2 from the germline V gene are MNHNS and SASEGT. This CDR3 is CASSEGRGSDEQFF. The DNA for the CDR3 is TGTGCCAGCAGTGAAGGGCGGGGCAGCGATGAGCAGTTCTTC.

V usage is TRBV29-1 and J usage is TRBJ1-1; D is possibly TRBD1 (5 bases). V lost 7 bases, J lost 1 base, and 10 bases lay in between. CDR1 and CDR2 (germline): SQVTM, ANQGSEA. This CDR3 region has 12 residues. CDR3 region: CSGAGGNTEAFF. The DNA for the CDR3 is TGCAGCGGCGCCGGGGGGAACACTGAAGCTTTCTTT.

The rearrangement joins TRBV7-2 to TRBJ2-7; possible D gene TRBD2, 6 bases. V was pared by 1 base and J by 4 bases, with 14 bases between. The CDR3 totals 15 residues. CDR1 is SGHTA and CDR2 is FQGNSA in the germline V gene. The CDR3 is CASSLDRASVYEQYF. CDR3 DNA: TGTGCCAGCAGCTTAGACCGGGCTAGCGTGTACGAGCAGTACTTC.

The CDR3: CAIKGSQEANSPLHF. The CDR3 nucleotides are TGTGCCATCAAAGGGAGCCAGGAAGCTAATTCACCCCTCCACTTT. The V and J genes are TRBV10-3 and TRBJ1-6; D is unresolved. The CDR3 has 15 amino acids. V was cut by 7 bases and J by 6 bases, with 16 bases left in between. Germline-derived CDR1 and CDR2 are ENHRY and SYGVKD.

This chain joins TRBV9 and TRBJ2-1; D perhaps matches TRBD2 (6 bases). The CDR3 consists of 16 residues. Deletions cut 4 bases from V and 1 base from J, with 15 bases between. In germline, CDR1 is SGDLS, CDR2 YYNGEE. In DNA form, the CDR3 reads TGTGCCAGCAGCCCCTCGACTAGGGCTTCCTACAATGAGCAGTTCTTC. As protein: CASSPSTRASYNEQFF. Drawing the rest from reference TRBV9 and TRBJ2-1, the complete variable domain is DSGVTQTPKHLITATGQRVTLRCSPRSGDLSVYWYQQSLDQGLQFLIQYYNGEERAKGNILERFSAQQFPDLHSELNLSSLELGDSALYFCASSPSTRASYNEQFFGPGTRLTVL.

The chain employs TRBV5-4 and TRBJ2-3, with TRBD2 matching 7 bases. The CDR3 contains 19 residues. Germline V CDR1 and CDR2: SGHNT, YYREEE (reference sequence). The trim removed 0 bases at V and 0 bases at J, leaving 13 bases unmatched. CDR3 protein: CASSLGLAPPTTSTDTQYF. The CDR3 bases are TGTGCCAGCAGCTTGGGACTAGCTCCGCCAACGACTAGCACAGATACGCAGTATTTT.

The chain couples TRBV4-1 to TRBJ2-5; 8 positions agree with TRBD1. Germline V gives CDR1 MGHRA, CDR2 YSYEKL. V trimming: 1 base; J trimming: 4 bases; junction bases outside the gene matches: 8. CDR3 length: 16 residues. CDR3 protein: CASSQGSDRGLETQYF. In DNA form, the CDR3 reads TGCGCCAGCAGCCAAGGTTCCGACAGGGGTTTAGAGACCCAGTACTTC.

The CDR3 here is CASSLHRTDRDGGYTF. Here the CDR3 DNA reads TGTGCCAGCAGCCTACACCGCACGGACAGGGATGGTGGCTACACCTTC. J is TRBJ1-2 and V is TRBV7-2; 8 bases line up with TRBD1. After removal of 5 bases from V and 7 bases from J, the junction contained 15 bases not matched to a gene. Germline V gene sequence: CDR1 SGHTA, CDR2 FQGNSA. CDR3 length equals 16 residues.

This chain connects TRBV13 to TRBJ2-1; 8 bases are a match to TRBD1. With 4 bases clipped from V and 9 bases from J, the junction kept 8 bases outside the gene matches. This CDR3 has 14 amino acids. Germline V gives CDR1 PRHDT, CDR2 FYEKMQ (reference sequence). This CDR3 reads CASSSADRAGEQFF. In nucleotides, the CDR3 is TGTGCCAGCAGCTCCGCGGACAGGGCCGGTGAGCAGTTCTTC. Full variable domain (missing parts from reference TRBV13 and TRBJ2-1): AAGVIQSPRHLIKEKRETATLKCYPIPRHDTVYWYQQGPGQDPQFLISFYEKMQSDKGSIPDRFSAQQFSDYHSELNMSSLELGDSALYFCASSSADRAGEQFFGPGTRLTVL.

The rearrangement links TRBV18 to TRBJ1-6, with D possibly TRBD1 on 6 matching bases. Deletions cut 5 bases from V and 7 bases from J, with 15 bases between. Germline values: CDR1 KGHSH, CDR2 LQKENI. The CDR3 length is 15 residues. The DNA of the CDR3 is TGTGCCAGCTCAGATATGGACAGTTTGAATTCACCCCTCCACTTT. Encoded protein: CASSDMDSLNSPLHF.

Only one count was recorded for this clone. The CDR3 reads CASNLQGGDEKLFF. Written as DNA, the CDR3 is TGCGCCAGCAACTTACAGGGAGGGGATGAAAAACTGTTTTTT. The J gene is TRBJ1-4, the V gene TRBV5-1; D may be TRBD1 (6 bases). Germline V lookup: CDR1 SGHRS, CDR2 YFSETQ. Trimming took off 6 bases at V and 6 bases at J, with 15 bases between the two ends. The CDR3 is made up of 14 amino acids.